Listed here are 14 T cell receptor beta chains from one sample, sequenced in a study of cytomegalovirus exposure and HLA in healthy donors. A multiplex PCR was run with 60 Vbeta primers and 13 Jbeta primers. Using immunoSEQ multiplex PCR, the repertoire was profiled, and TCRdb retains in-frame clones only, with some absent. The data show some 200,000 clones, roughly 82% seen once. Sample: PBMCs. Source of these receptors: a woman aged 45 to 65 in good health and CMV-seropositive.

This clone showed up just once. This chain uses TRBV6-5 with TRBJ2-5; D is possibly TRBD1 (5 bases). V lost 4 bases to trimming and J lost 9 bases, with 12 bases between them. Looked up from germline, CDR1 is MNHEY and CDR2 is SVGAGI. The CDR3 spans 12 residues. The CDR3 is CASSLRGWAQYF. The CDR3 bases are TGTGCCAGCAGTTTAAGGGGTTGGGCCCAGTACTTC.

The chain links TRBV18 to TRBJ1-2; the D is unclear. This CDR3 spans 12 amino acids. Germline values: CDR1 KGHSH, CDR2 LQKENI. V was cut by 3 bases and J by 8 bases, with 10 bases left in between. CDR3 loop: CASSPEEGGYTF. The CDR3 DNA sequence: TGTGCCAGCTCACCCGAAGAGGGAGGCTACACCTTC.

On this clone itself: Germline is not matched at one junction end, which may reflect a read error. This chain links TRBV7-7 with TRBJ2-5, with TRBD2 identical over 12 bases. Germline V gene lookup returns CDR1 SSHAT and CDR2 FNYEAQ (reference sequence). The CDR3 totals 15 residues. CDR3 nucleotides: TGTGCTAGCAGTTTAAGACTAGCGGGGGAAGAGACCCAGTACTTC. Amino acid sequence: CASSLRLAGEETQYF. The variable domain in full, completed from reference TRBV7-7 and TRBJ2-5, reads GAGVSQSPRYKVTKRGQDVTLRCDPISSHATLYWYQQALGQGPEFLTYFNYEAQPDKSGLPSDRFSAERPEGSISTLTIQRTEQRDSAMYRCASSLRLAGEETQYFGPGTRLLVL.

The chain links TRBV15 to TRBJ2-1, with TRBD2 identical over 9 bases. V was clipped by 0 bases and J by 8 bases; unmatched bases: 8. In germline, CDR1 is LNHNV, CDR2 YYDKDF (reference sequence). The CDR3 totals 16 residues. CDR3: CATSREDSGGWDEQFF. CDR3 bases: TGTGCCACCAGCAGAGAGGATAGCGGGGGCTGGGATGAGCAGTTCTTC.

Remarks on this clone: Mismatch with germline at one junction end may stem from a read error. The chain combines TRBV5-1 with TRBJ2-3, with D possibly being TRBD2 (5 bases). This CDR3 contains 14 residues. The germline CDR1 and CDR2 sequences are SGHRS and YFSETQ. The CDR3 here is CASSGVRVSDTQYF. For the CDR3, the DNA is TGTGCCAGCAGCGGCGTGAGGGTTTCAGATACGCAGTATTTT.

The sample holds one count of this clone. CDR3 nucleotides: TGTGCCAGCAGTCAACCGGGTGGCTACGAGCAGTACTTC. It yields the protein CASSQPGGYEQYF. This chain uses TRBV6-1 with TRBJ2-7; no clear D gene. CDR1 is MNHNS and CDR2 is SASEGT in the germline V gene. The V end was cut by 5 bases, the J end by 3 bases, with 11 bases between. This CDR3 contains 13 residues.

The chain joins TRBV15 to TRBJ2-1; TRBD1 matches 8 bases. Germline V gene lookup returns CDR1 LNHNV and CDR2 YYDKDF (reference sequence). The V gene end was trimmed by 5 bases and the J gene end by 2 bases; junction bases not matched to a gene: 5. The CDR3 is 15 amino acids. The DNA for the CDR3 is TGTGCCACCAGCCGGGGGACAGGTGCCTACAATGAGCAGTTCTTC. Amino acid sequence: CATSRGTGAYNEQFF.

The chain has TRBV7-2 and TRBJ2-3, with 8 bases matching TRBD1. Losses at the gene ends were 1 base for V and 4 bases for J; bases not matched to a gene: 4. Germline assignment: CDR1 SGHTA and CDR2 FQGNSA. CDR3 length: 15 residues. CDR3 protein: CASSLGYRGADTQYF. For the CDR3, the DNA is TGTGCCAGCAGCTTAGGGTACAGGGGGGCAGATACGCAGTATTTT.

This chain links TRBV7-3 with TRBJ1-2; 10 bases align to TRBD1. Germline loops: CDR1 SGHTA, CDR2 FQGTGA. After removal of 5 bases from V and 8 bases from J, the junction contained 5 bases not matched to a gene. There are 13 residues in the CDR3. CDR3 residues: CASSPTGGRGYTF. DNA of the CDR3: TGTGCCAGCAGCCCGACAGGGGGCCGGGGCTACACCTTC.

This clone appeared a single time. The rearrangement links TRBV10-3 to TRBJ2-3, with 11 nucleotides matching TRBD2. Germline V CDR1 and CDR2: ENHRY, SYGVKD. The CDR3 has 17 residues. J was trimmed by 3 bases and V by 4 bases; bases with no gene match: 9. The CDR3 bases are TGTGCCATCAGTGGACGAACTAGCGGGGGCGTGACAGATACGCAGTATTTT. It yields the protein CAISGRTSGGVTDTQYF.

This CDR3 reads CASSLDSHSYEQYF. CDR3 in DNA: TGTGCCAGCAGCTTGGACTCTCACTCCTACGAGCAGTACTTC. The J gene is TRBJ2-5, the V gene TRBV5-5; unclear D gene. The J call is doubtful: the DNA matches TRBJ2-7 better. This CDR3 comprises 14 residues. Germline values: CDR1 SGHKS, CDR2 YYEKEE (reference sequence).

The V gene is TRBV7-8, the J gene TRBJ1-1, with a tentative D call TRBD1 (5 bases). The CDR3 has 13 amino acids. The V and J ends lost 1 base and 6 bases respectively, with 9 bases between them. Germline V CDR1 and CDR2: SGHVS, FQNEAQ. CDR3 DNA: TGTGCCAGCAGCTTAGTAAGGGACTCTGAAGCTTTCTTT. Translation: CASSLVRDSEAFF.

The V and J genes are TRBV5-1 and TRBJ1-2, with D tentatively TRBD1 (6 bases). The germline V gene encodes CDR1 SGHRS and CDR2 YFSETQ. The V gene lost 3 bases and the J gene lost 7 bases, with 16 bases spanning the gap. The CDR3 covers 14 residues. CDR3 in DNA: TGCGCCAGCAGCTCCCGACAGGATGGGGGTGGCTACACCTTC. It specifies CASSSRQDGGGYTF.

This clone was counted a single time. The V gene is TRBV18, the J gene TRBJ1-4, with a possible D match to TRBD1 (5 bases). The CDR3 loop spans 14 amino acids. V was shortened by 3 bases and J by 8 bases, with 13 bases between the two germline ends. Looked up from germline, CDR1 is KGHSH and CDR2 is LQKENI. The CDR3 loop is CASSPTEGREKLFF. The CDR3 DNA reads TGTGCCAGCTCACCGACAGAGGGGAGGGAAAAACTGTTTTTT.